The present TCR beta chain was sequenced within a study of shared clonotypes between healthy human individuals. On sorted subsets, replicate PCRs used roughly 220 ng DNA, or 31,000 or so T cell genomes. Measured with immunoSEQ multiplex PCR; TCRdb has only the in-frame clones, and not every one. The table lists just over 2,000,000 clones, just under 95% of them singletons, with 0.85% to 1.3% in the top ten. CDR3 length: 14 amino acids. Deletions cut 0 bases from V and 4 bases from J, with 9 bases between. The germline gives CDR1 MGHRA, CDR2 YSYEKL. Naive CD8 cells lacked CD45RO, underwent positive selection for CCR7 and left out terminally differentiated effector memory CD45RA+ cells. This clone is a singleton in its sample.

The TCR was taken from a man aged 18 to 35 in good health. V usage is TRBV4-1 and J usage is TRBJ1-1; D is unclear. The sample was naive CD8+ T cells sorted from blood. CDR3 coding DNA: TGCGCCAGCAGCCAAGATTTGTTTAGCACTGAAGCTTTCTTT. Translating gives CASSQDLFSTEAFF.